This is a list of T cell receptor beta chains from one sample in a study of CD8 T cells in ankylosing spondylitis. Using its own MiXCR run on the 5' RACE reads, TCRdb lists one record per CDR3 protein. The sample yields approximately 140,000 distinct CDR3 sequences, approximately 44% seen once. Material: synovial fluid, either unsorted or a sorted T cell fraction (not recorded which). These receptors were taken from a male donor with ankylosing spondylitis. The CDR3 runs from the conserved cysteine through the conserved F or W. D genes are given only for firm matches. Clone size appears in some rows only: once, few, many, or a class for an expanded clone.

>13|NA|NA|TRBJ2-1|TRBV6-1
TGTGCCAGCAGTACGGTCCTCTACAATGAGCAGTTCTTC
CASSTVLYNEQFF
>14|NA|NA|TRBJ2-2|TRBV20-1
TGCAGTGCCTTGAGGGAACCGAACACCGGGGAGCTGTTTTTT
CSALREPNTGELFF
>15|TRBD1|few|TRBJ1-5|TRBV12-3/TRBV12-4
TGTGCCAGCAGCAGGACAGGGGGCGGCAATCAGCCCCAGCATTTT
CASSRTGGGNQPQHF
>15|NA|few|TRBJ1-6|TRBV12-3/TRBV12-4
TGTGCCAGCAGTTTTGTCAGCTCCTATAATTCACCCCTCCACTTT
CASSFVSSYNSPLHF
>12|NA|few|TRBJ1-6|TRBV12-3/TRBV12-4
TGTGCCAGCAGTTTCGAGGGTTCACCCCTCCACTTT
CASSFEGSPLHF
>15|NA|few|TRBJ1-1|TRBV4-1
TGCGCCAGCAGCCTCCTGGCTCAGGGGAACACTGAAGCTTTCTTT
CASSLLAQGNTEAFF
>15|TRBD2|NA|TRBJ2-3|TRBV6-4
TGTGCCAGCAGTGACCTAGCGGGGGGGCCAGATACGCAGTATTTT
CASSDLAGGPDTQYF
>12|TRBD1|few|TRBJ1-1|TRBV5-6
TGTGCCAGCAGTCTGACAGGGGTTGAAGCTTTCTTT
CASSLTGVEAFF
>15|NA|NA|TRBJ1-6|TRBV4-1
TGCGCCAGCAGCCAAGAACCAGGACTCCATTCACCCCTCCACTTT
CASSQEPGLHSPLHF
>16|TRBD1|many|TRBJ2-5|TRBV13
TGTGCCAGCAGCCCCCGGGACAGGGAGTGGGGAGAGACCCAGTACTTC
CASSPRDREWGETQYF
>15|NA|few|TRBJ1-1|TRBV10-3
TGTGCCATCAGTGAGCACAGGTTCTTGAACACTGAAGCTTTCTTT
CAISEHRFLNTEAFF
>15|NA|few|TRBJ1-3|TRBV18
TGTGCCAGCTCACCACCGGGGGGACCTGGAAACACCATATATTTT
CASSPPGGPGNTIYF
>14|TRBD1|many|TRBJ1-2|TRBV12-3/TRBV12-4
TGTGCCAGCAGACCCGGGACAGGGCTCTATGGCTACACCTTC
CASRPGTGLYGYTF
>15|NA|few|TRBJ2-1|TRBV7-3
TGTGCCAGCAGCTCCCGGGATCAGAACCACAATGAGCAGTTCTTC
CASSSRDQNHNEQFF
>14|TRBD1|NA|TRBJ2-2|TRBV20-1
TGCAGTGCTAGGGACAGGGCGAACACCGGGGAGCTGTTTTTT
CSARDRANTGELFF
>13|NA|NA|TRBJ2-2|TRBV12-3/TRBV12-4
TGTGCCAGCCTCCCCCTAAACACCGGGGAGCTGTTTTTT
CASLPLNTGELFF
>14|TRBD2|large|TRBJ2-1|TRBV20-1
TGCAGTGCTAGAGAGCTAGCGGAGTACAATGAGCAGTTCTTC
CSARELAEYNEQFF
>15|TRBD2|NA|TRBJ2-5|TRBV7-8
TGTGCCAGCAGCGGGGGACTAGCGAGCCAAGAGACCCAGTACTTC
CASSGGLASQETQYF
>15|NA|NA|TRBJ1-4|TRBV3-1
TGTGCCAGCAGCCCCCCCCAGTCGGGGAATGAAAAACTGTTTTTT
CASSPPQSGNEKLFF
>14|NA|once|TRBJ1-2|TRBV12-3/TRBV12-4
TGTGCCAGCAGTTCCTTGGACGGTGGGTATGGCTACACCTTC
CASSSLDGGYGYTF
>14|NA|few|TRBJ2-3|TRBV28
TGTGCCAGCAGTTTCGCGGGCTGGTGGGATACGCAGTATTTT
CASSFAGWWDTQYF
>15|TRBD1|once|TRBJ2-5|TRBV7-4
TGTGCCAGCAGCAACCGGACAGGGGGGCAGGAGACCCAGTACTTC
CASSNRTGGQETQYF
>15|NA|NA|TRBJ2-7|TRBV18
TGTGCCAGCACAGGCGGTGGCGGCCCATCGGGCGAGCAGTACTTC
CASTGGGGPSGEQYF
>14|NA|once|TRBJ2-3|TRBV15
TGTGCCACCAGCAGAGTTCCCTACACAGATACGCAGTATTTT
CATSRVPYTDTQYF
>14|NA|NA|TRBJ1-1|TRBV5-1
TGCGCCAGCAGCCCAGGACGGAGGAGGACTGAAGCTTTCTTT
CASSPGRRRTEAFF
>15|NA|few|TRBJ2-7|TRBV10-3
TGTGCCATCAAACTAGGCAGGGACCCCTCCTACGAGCAGTACTTC
CAIKLGRDPSYEQYF
>12|NA|few|TRBJ2-5|TRBV30
TGTGCCTGGAGTCCCCAAGGGTTTGACCAGTACTTC
CAWSPQGFDQYF
>16|TRBD2|many|TRBJ2-3|TRBV10-3
TGTGCCATCAGTGAGTTAGCGGGAGGATCCACAGATACGCAGTATTTT
CAISELAGGSTDTQYF
>17|TRBD2|NA|TRBJ2-1|TRBV10-3
TGTGCCATCAGGGCATTAGTGGCGGGAGAAAAGAACCATGAGCAGTTCTTC
CAIRALVAGEKNHEQFF
>13|NA|NA|TRBJ2-7|TRBV7-2
TGTGCCAGCAGCTCAGGACCACTCTACGAGCAGTACTTC
CASSSGPLYEQYF
>15|NA|NA|TRBJ1-5|TRBV5-1
TGCGCCAGCAGCTTGACCGGGGGGCGCGATCAGCCCCAGCATTTT
CASSLTGGRDQPQHF
>13|NA|NA|TRBJ1-1|TRBV15
TGTGCCACCAGCAGAGTCTCGGAGTACGAAGCTTTCTTT
CATSRVSEYEAFF
>16|TRBD2|NA|TRBJ2-1|TRBV7-2
TGTGCCAGCAGCTTAGGTAGCGGGAGTGCCTACAATGAGCAGTTCTTC
CASSLGSGSAYNEQFF